The 18 T cell receptor beta chains below all came from one sample that was sequenced in a study of cytomegalovirus exposure and HLA in healthy donors. The PCR made use of 60 Vbeta and 13 Jbeta primers. The table came from immunoSEQ multiplex PCR; TCRdb's copy has only in-frame clones and leaves some out. The table records around 230,000 clones, roughly 87% of them present only once. Sequenced input: PBMCs. All receptors come from a man aged 40-55 years in good health and CMV-seropositive.

This clone was observed a few times. The chain couples TRBV18 to TRBJ2-1; 8 nucleotides match TRBD2. This CDR3 is built from 17 residues. The ends lost 6 bases at V and 1 base at J; junction bases unmatched: 11. Germline loops: CDR1 KGHSH, CDR2 LQKENI. The CDR3 coding sequence is TGTGCCAGCTCTTCGGGGCGGGAGGCGGCGTCCTACAATGAGCAGTTCTTC. Amino acid sequence: CASSSGREAASYNEQFF.

V usage is TRBV5-1 and J usage is TRBJ1-1, with 10 bases that match TRBD1. This CDR3 is built from 14 residues. Germline loops: CDR1 SGHRS, CDR2 YFSETQ. V dropped 7 bases and J dropped 4; count of bases not matched to a gene: 7. The CDR3 DNA sequence: TGCGCCAGCTCGGGACAGGGGTTGGGCACTGAAGCTTTCTTT. Its translation: CASSGQGLGTEAFF.

This clone has a handful of counts. This chain joins TRBV6-1 and TRBJ2-1, with 11 positions matching TRBD2. Germline assignment: CDR1 MNHNS and CDR2 SASEGT. V lost 4 bases to trimming and J lost 0 bases; unmatched junction nucleotides: 5. The CDR3 is made up of 17 amino acids. CDR3 nucleotides: TGTGCCAGCAGTGGGACTAGCGGGTTGAGCTCCTACAATGAGCAGTTCTTC. Protein product: CASSGTSGLSSYNEQFF.

This clone occurred a few times. The rearrangement uses TRBV10-1 and TRBJ2-7; D is unresolved. The CDR3 consists of 12 residues. V gave up 2 bases and J gave up 2 bases, with 4 bases separating them. Germline V lookup: CDR1 WNHNN, CDR2 SYGVQD (reference sequence). CDR3: CASSETTYEQYF. Written as DNA, the CDR3 is TGCGCCAGCAGTGAGACAACCTACGAGCAGTACTTC.

The rearrangement joins TRBV10-3 to TRBJ1-2; D perhaps matches TRBD1 (5 bases). Trimming took 0 bases from V and 0 from J, leaving 5 bases between them. This CDR3 region has 14 residues. The germline gives CDR1 ENHRY, CDR2 SYGVKD. CDR3: CAISESTANYGYTF. The CDR3 bases are TGTGCCATCAGTGAGTCGACAGCTAACTATGGCTACACCTTC.

The CDR3 spells CASSLGTGGLGELFF. DNA for the CDR3: TGTGCCAGCAGCTTAGGGACAGGGGGGTTAGGGGAGCTGTTTTTT. The chain uses TRBV7-2 and TRBJ2-2; 10 bases match TRBD1. The germline gives CDR1 SGHTA, CDR2 FQGNSA. The CDR3 runs 15 residues. V lost 1 base, J lost 8 bases, and 4 bases stayed unmatched.

Only one count was recorded for this clone. CDR3 region: CASSLGGFRGQGTEAFF. CDR3 coding DNA: TGTGCCAGCAGCTTAGGGGGTTTTAGGGGGCAGGGCACTGAAGCTTTCTTT. The rearrangement links TRBV7-2 to TRBJ1-1, with TRBD1 identical over 7 bases. CDR1 and CDR2 from the germline V gene are SGHTA and FQGNSA. J lost 4 bases, V lost 1 base, and 12 bases had no gene match. The CDR3 has 17 residues.

This chain connects TRBV6-1 to TRBJ2-2; the D gene is possibly TRBD1 (6 bases). V lost 6 bases, J lost 2 bases, and 13 bases lay in between. The CDR3 totals 15 residues. Germline CDR1 is MNHNS and CDR2 is SASEGT. The chain's CDR3 is CASRAAQGNTGELFF. CDR3 DNA sequence: TGTGCCAGCAGGGCCGCACAGGGTAACACCGGGGAGCTGTTTTTT.

This clone showed up just a few times. Here the CDR3 reads CASSSPRTDTQYF. CDR3 bases: TGCGCCAGCAGCTCCCCTCGCACAGATACGCAGTATTTT. J is TRBJ2-3 and V is TRBV4-1; D is unclear. Trimming removed 5 bases at V and 1 base at J, with 7 bases between. The CDR3 runs to 13 residues. The germline gives CDR1 MGHRA, CDR2 YSYEKL.

The V gene is TRBV19, the J gene TRBJ2-6; TRBD1 matches 12 bases. The CDR3 loop spans 17 amino acids. Germline V gene lookup returns CDR1 LNHDA and CDR2 SQIVND (reference sequence). V lost 5 bases and J lost 2; bases outside the gene matches: 4. CDR3 sequence (DNA): TGTGCCAGTAGTGCGGGACAGGGGGCGACTGGGGCCAACGTCCTGACTTTC. Translated, it gives CASSAGQGATGANVLTF.

The table lists this clone with a few counts. Distinct nucleotide sequences in the sample also encode this CDR3. This chain uses TRBV6-6 with TRBJ2-2; no firm D call. This CDR3 is built from 13 residues. Germline values: CDR1 MNHNY, CDR2 SVGAGI (reference sequence). The V and J ends lost 0 bases and 6 bases respectively, with 5 bases between them. The CDR3, as DNA: TGTGCCAGCAGTTACTCGAGCCCCGGGGAGCTGTTTTTT. Residues: CASSYSSPGELFF.

The genes are TRBV5-1 and TRBJ2-2, with 9 bases aligning to TRBD2. Germline CDR1 is SGHRS and CDR2 is YFSETQ. V lost 0 bases, J lost 4 bases, and 1 base stayed unmatched. This CDR3 region has 15 residues. CDR3 residues: CASSLELAGTGELFF. The DNA for the CDR3 is TGCGCCAGCAGCTTGGAACTAGCGGGCACCGGGGAGCTGTTTTTT.

This chain uses TRBV14 with TRBJ2-2; D gene unclear. The CDR3 extends over 14 amino acids. Germline assignment: CDR1 SGHDN and CDR2 FVKESK. The V and J ends lost 1 base and 7 bases respectively, with 10 bases between them. In nucleotides, the CDR3 is TGTGCCAGCAGCCAAGCCGCGGTAGGCGGGGAGCTGTTTTTT. This codes for CASSQAAVGGELFF.

This clone has a single count. In nucleotides, the CDR3 is TGCAGTGCTAGTACGGCCTACGAGCAGTACTTC. It translates to CSASTAYEQYF. The chain is built from TRBV20-1 and TRBJ2-7; D is unclear. The CDR3 is made up of 11 amino acids. V was cut by 3 bases and J by 2 bases, with 5 bases left in between. Per germline, CDR1 DFQATT and CDR2 SNEGSKA (reference sequence).

This clone has only one observation. The rearrangement links TRBV14 to TRBJ2-5; D gene uncertain. The better agreement between TRBJ2-7 and the DNA end casts doubt on the J call. The CDR3 has 13 amino acids. In germline, CDR1 is SGHDN, CDR2 FVKESK. CDR3 sequence reads: CASSQVRAYEQYF. The CDR3 bases are TGTGCCAGCAGCCAAGTTAGAGCCTACGAGCAGTACTTC.

The chain joins TRBV7-7 to TRBJ2-5; 12 nucleotides agree with TRBD2. CDR3 length equals 17 residues. V trimming: 6 bases; J trimming: 2 bases; junction bases outside the gene matches: 10. CDR1 SSHAT and CDR2 FNYEAQ come from the germline V gene (reference sequence). CDR3: CASSLSPLAGGQETQYF. For the CDR3, the DNA is TGTGCCAGCAGTCTCTCCCCCCTAGCGGGAGGGCAAGAGACCCAGTACTTC.

The chain employs TRBV18 and TRBJ1-4; possibly TRBD1 for D (6 bases). Per the germline V gene, CDR1 is KGHSH and CDR2 is LQKENI. V was shortened by 2 bases and J by 4 bases, with 11 bases between the two germline ends. This CDR3 is 15 amino acids long. As DNA, the CDR3 is TGTGCCAGCTCACCAAGCGGACAGTTTAATGAAAAACTGTTTTTT. This gives the protein CASSPSGQFNEKLFF. Looking up the rest from reference TRBV18 and TRBJ1-4 gives the full variable domain: NAGVMQNPRHLVRRRGQEARLRCSPMKGHSHVYWYRQLPEEGLKFMVYLQKENIIDESGMPKERFSAEFPKEGPSILRIQQVVRGDSAAYFCASSPSGQFNEKLFFGSGTQLSVL.

V is TRBV6-5 and J is TRBJ2-1, with D perhaps matching TRBD2 (6 bases). Trimming shortened V by 4 bases and J by 0 bases, and 13 bases separated the two germline ends. This CDR3 has 16 residues. Looked up from germline, CDR1 is MNHEY and CDR2 is SVGAGI. Here the CDR3 reads CASSSKRASSYNEQFF. In DNA form, the CDR3 reads TGTGCCAGCAGTTCTAAGCGGGCAAGCTCCTACAATGAGCAGTTCTTC.